The clone carrying this T cell receptor (beta chain) was counted at least ten times. Original processing methods: Estimates of nucleated cell counts were drawn from the amplification of reference gene primers. Using immunoSEQ multiplex PCR, the repertoire was profiled, and TCRdb retains in-frame clones only, with some absent. From that table come the V and J calls and clone size; the DNA was used to work out D and trimming. The data show a few hundred thousand clones, almost 90% seen once. V shed 8 bases and J 4 bases; nucleotides not matched to a gene: 13. Germline CDR1 reads ENHRY; CDR2 reads SYGVKD. The CDR3 is 15 amino acids. Cohort assignment relied on participant-reported clinical history. The data are from a study of blood T cell repertoires in COVID-19. The wider study: The United States, Italy and Spain provided the acute and convalescent COVID-19 samples.

The source is a woman aged 45-65 years with acute COVID-19. Sequenced input: PBMCs or T cells enriched from blood (not recorded which). The V call is TRBV10-3, the J call TRBJ1-2; TRBD1 matches at 7 bases. The CDR3 DNA is TGTGCCATCCGGACAGGCAAAGTCCCTCTCTATGGCTACACCTTC. This encodes CAIRTGKVPLYGYTF.